One and the same sample provided the 27 T cell receptor beta chains below, sequenced in a study of CD8 T cells in ankylosing spondylitis. TCRdb reanalysed the 5' RACE reads using MiXCR and keeps one entry per CDR3 protein. The sample lists 200,000 to 250,000 distinct CDR3 sequences; about 10% were seen once. The sample was blood, either unsorted or a sorted T cell fraction (not recorded which). Receptor source: a male donor with ankylosing spondylitis or in good health (not recorded which).

In its sample, this clonotype was seen many times. The CDR3 coding sequence is TGTGCCAGCAGTTTACGGGGAATCACCTACGAGCAGTACTTC. Amino acid sequence: CASSLRGITYEQYF. The rearrangement links TRBV12-3 or TRBV12-4 to TRBJ2-7; D might be TRBD2 (5 bases). CDR3 size: 14 residues. V was pared by 2 bases and J by 2 bases, with 10 bases between.

This clonotype was detected ten times or more. The gene calls are TRBV24-1 and TRBJ2-7, with D possibly being TRBD1 (5 bases). V dropped 0 bases and J dropped 3 bases, with 11 bases sitting between them. This CDR3 contains 15 residues. Germline loops: CDR1 KGHDR, CDR2 SFDVKD. CDR3 loop: CATSDLHRIHYEQYF. CDR3 DNA sequence: TGTGCCACCAGTGATTTGCACAGGATCCACTACGAGCAGTACTTC.

This clonotype was detected many times. This chain joins TRBV12-3 or TRBV12-4 and TRBJ1-5, with D maybe TRBD1 (5 bases). This CDR3 has 14 amino acids. V shed 6 bases and J shed 2 bases, with 11 bases lying between them. CDR3 residues: CASRIGGGNQPQHF. The CDR3 coding sequence is TGTGCCAGCAGGATTGGGGGAGGCAATCAGCCCCAGCATTTT.

This clonotype has more than one count but fewer than ten. The chain joins TRBV11-2 to TRBJ2-7; the D call may be TRBD1 or TRBD2 (5 bases each). The ends were cut back, 0 bases at V and 7 bases at J, with 16 bases in the middle. The CDR3 length is 15 residues. Germline V gene sequence: CDR1 SGHAT, CDR2 FQNNGV. This CDR3 is CASSLDRGGAYEQYF. The DNA of the CDR3 is TGTGCCAGCAGCTTAGATCGTGGGGGAGCGTATGAGCAGTACTTC. The full variable domain, its missing parts supplied by reference TRBV11-2 and TRBJ2-7, is EAGVAQSPRYKIIEKRQSVAFWCNPISGHATLYWYQQILGQGPKLLIQFQNNGVVDDSQLPKDRFSAERLKGVDSTLKIQPAKLEDSAVYLCASSLDRGGAYEQYFGPGTRLTVT.

The chain combines TRBV7-9 with TRBJ2-1; 8 nucleotides agree with TRBD1. Trimming cost V 3 bases and J 6 bases; bases outside gene matches: 4. CDR3 size: 14 residues. The V gene's germline CDR1 is SEHNR and CDR2 FQNEAQ (reference sequence). The CDR3 DNA reads TGTGCCAGCAGCTTCAGACAGGGGATCAATGAGCAGTTCTTC. Residues: CASSFRQGINEQFF.

This clonotype showed up just a few times. V gene TRBV4-2 combines with J gene TRBJ1-2; the D is unclear. V shed 4 bases and J shed 0 bases, with 9 bases lying between them. The CDR3 has 14 residues. Per the germline V gene, CDR1 is LGHNA and CDR2 is YNFKEQ. Written as DNA, the CDR3 is TGTGCCAGCAGCCCGACCCCTACTAACTATGGCTACACCTTC. Translated: CASSPTPTNYGYTF.

In this sample, this clonotype turned up many times. This chain links TRBV28 with TRBJ1-2, with D uncertain. Germline V lookup: CDR1 MDHEN, CDR2 SYDVKM. V was pared by 7 bases and J by 2 bases, with 11 bases between. The CDR3 has 13 residues. The DNA for the CDR3 is TGTGCCAGCACCAAGGGAGGGAACTATGGCTACACCTTC. This translates into CASTKGGNYGYTF.

The rearrangement joins TRBV7-8 to TRBJ2-1; 9 nucleotides match TRBD2. The CDR3 totals 17 residues. Germline CDR1 SGHVS, CDR2 FQNEAQ. V trimming: 1 base; J trimming: 5 bases; junction bases outside the gene matches: 9. Written as DNA, the CDR3 is TGTGCCAGCAGCTTAGTGAGGATTAGCGGGGGTGACAATGAGCAGTTCTTC. It is translated as CASSLVRISGGDNEQFF.

Many counts were recorded for this clonotype. This chain uses TRBV27 with TRBJ2-3; D may be TRBD1 (5 bases). The V and J ends lost 7 bases and 0 bases respectively, with 11 bases between them. This CDR3 contains 14 residues. Germline lookup yields CDR1 MNHEY and CDR2 SMNVEV (reference sequence). The CDR3 DNA reads TGTGCCAGCACCCCTGGACACAGCACAGATACGCAGTATTTT. Its protein product is CASTPGHSTDTQYF.

The sample holds many counts of this clonotype. CDR3 bases: TGCGCCAGCAGCTCCTCGGGGGTCAACTCTGGGGCCAACGTCCTGACTTTC. It yields the protein CASSSSGVNSGANVLTF. J is TRBJ2-6 and V is TRBV5-1, with D perhaps matching TRBD2 (6 bases). CDR3 length: 17 residues. V was shortened by 3 bases and J by 0 bases, with 13 bases between the two germline ends. Per germline, CDR1 SGHRS and CDR2 YFSETQ.

This clonotype was seen many times. This chain links TRBV12-3 or TRBV12-4 with TRBJ2-2, with D possibly being TRBD1 or TRBD2 (5 bases each). The V and J ends lost 3 bases and 3 bases respectively, with 8 bases between them. This CDR3 is 14 amino acids long. This chain's CDR3 is CASSFGADTGELFF. CDR3 bases: TGTGCCAGCAGTTTCGGGGCGGACACCGGGGAGCTGTTTTTT.

The chain has TRBV6-2 or TRBV6-3 and TRBJ1-2; TRBD1 might be the D (6 bases). This CDR3 has 15 amino acids. V was pared by 2 bases and J by 2 bases, with 12 bases between. Germline values: CDR1 MNHEY, CDR2 SVGEGT. The CDR3 here is CASSYRLDSNYGYTF. The CDR3 DNA sequence: TGTGCCAGCAGTTACCGGTTGGACAGCAACTATGGCTACACCTTC.

This clonotype was recorded many times. The chain combines TRBV10-3 with TRBJ2-5; TRBD2 matches 8 bases. The CDR3 is 16 amino acids. Trimming removed 4 bases from V and 0 bases from J; junction bases left unmatched: 7. Germline assignment: CDR1 ENHRY and CDR2 SYGVKD. CDR3 region: CAISGDSGEYQETQYF. The CDR3 region has the DNA TGTGCCATCAGTGGCGATAGCGGGGAGTACCAAGAGACCCAGTACTTC.

This chain links TRBV12-3 or TRBV12-4 with TRBJ2-1, with a tentative D call TRBD2 (6 bases). V dropped 7 bases and J dropped 3 bases, with 16 bases sitting between them. The CDR3 totals 15 residues. The CDR3 loop is CASNPAGRGYNEQFF. CDR3 DNA: TGTGCCAGCAACCCCGCGGGGCGGGGCTACAATGAGCAGTTCTTC.

The table lists this clonotype with many counts. V gene TRBV20-1 combines with J gene TRBJ2-7, with 11 nucleotides matching TRBD2. The CDR3 runs to 14 residues. Germline assignment: CDR1 DFQATT and CDR2 SNEGSKA (reference sequence). J was trimmed by 6 bases and V by 4 bases; bases with no gene match: 8. CDR3 protein: CSAKLAGDSSEQYF. DNA for the CDR3: TGCAGTGCTAAACTAGCGGGGGACAGTTCCGAGCAGTACTTC.

This clonotype occurred many times. The chain carries TRBV12-3 or TRBV12-4 and TRBJ2-1; no clear D gene. Trimming took 8 bases from V and 7 from J, leaving 12 bases between them. The CDR3 is 12 residues long. CDR3 amino acids: CASAAGLNEQFF. DNA for the CDR3: TGTGCCAGCGCGGCCGGGTTAAATGAGCAGTTCTTC.

This clonotype has just a few counts. The chain has TRBV24-1 and TRBJ2-7, with D unresolved. The CDR3 sequence is 13 residues long. Germline V CDR1 and CDR2: KGHDR, SFDVKD. Trimming pared 5 bases from V and 3 bases from J, leaving 10 bases between. CDR3 sequence reads: CATSGSVDYEQYF. The CDR3 nucleotides are TGTGCCACCAGTGGTTCAGTCGACTACGAGCAGTACTTC.

This clonotype was seen ten or more times. This chain uses TRBV14 with TRBJ1-6; possibly TRBD1 for D (6 bases). This CDR3 is 15 amino acids long. Germline CDR1 and CDR2: SGHDN and FVKESK. V was pared by 2 bases and J by 5 bases, with 10 bases between. The chain's CDR3 is CASSQWDINNSPLHF. The CDR3 DNA reads as TGTGCCAGCAGCCAATGGGACATAAATAATTCACCCCTCCACTTT.

This clonotype was seen more than once but under ten times. The CDR3 nucleotides read TGTGCCAGCTCACCTCCCAGCGGGTCAGGGGGGTTTGAGTTCTTC. Translating it yields CASSPPSGSGGFEFF. The V and J genes are TRBV18 and TRBJ2-1; a weak D match, TRBD1 (7 bases). CDR1 and CDR2 (germline): KGHSH, LQKENI. The germline V and J ends were trimmed by 3 bases and 14 bases, with 23 bases remaining between them. There are 15 residues in the CDR3.

This clonotype was found many times. The rearrangement uses TRBV9 and TRBJ2-7; D gene ambiguous. The germline V gene encodes CDR1 SGDLS and CDR2 YYNGEE. The CDR3 is made up of 16 amino acids. V was cut by 3 bases and J by 0 bases, with 16 bases left in between. CDR3: CASSALADPTSYEQYF. The CDR3 bases are TGTGCCAGCAGCGCCTTGGCGGACCCAACCTCCTACGAGCAGTACTTC.

Notes on this clonotype: One base away lies a much larger clone, so this may be a sequencing read error. The gene calls are TRBV15 and TRBJ2-5; 8 nucleotides match TRBD1. This CDR3 contains 15 residues. Germline lookup yields CDR1 LNHNV and CDR2 YYDKDF (reference sequence). CDR3 loop: CATSRRSRGQEAQYF. The CDR3 DNA sequence: TGTGCCACCAGCAGAAGATCCAGGGGGCAAGAGGCCCAGTACTTC.

The chain uses TRBV3-1 and TRBJ2-5; D call uncertain. V was trimmed by 9 bases and J by 5 bases, leaving 7 bases between them. CDR3 length: 10 amino acids. Germline CDR1 and CDR2: LGHDT and YNNKEL (reference sequence). DNA of the CDR3: TGTGCCAGTCAGCAGGAGACCCAGTACTTC. Amino acids: CASQQETQYF.

There are many counts of this clonotype. V usage is TRBV5-6 and J usage is TRBJ1-1; D gene unclear. CDR1 and CDR2 (germline): SGHDT, YYEEEE. The CDR3 is made up of 14 amino acids. V lost 2 bases to trimming and J lost 12 bases, with 20 bases between them. CDR3 in DNA: TGTGCCAGCAGCTTTGTCGGAGGCCGCCCTCATTCTTTCTTT. Translation gives CASSFVGGRPHSFF.

The sample holds many counts of this clonotype. This chain joins TRBV7-2 and TRBJ2-7; D may be TRBD2 (6 bases). The CDR3 is 14 residues long. CDR1 is SGHTA and CDR2 is FQGNSA in the germline V gene. Trimming stripped 3 bases from V and 4 bases from J, with 13 bases between. The CDR3 DNA reads TGTGCCAGCAGCTTGTCACAGGCGGGGTACGAGCAGTACTTC. This gives the protein CASSLSQAGYEQYF.

This clonotype was seen repeatedly, ten times or more. This rearrangement joins TRBV20-1 to TRBJ2-5; D perhaps matches TRBD1 (5 bases). The CDR3 is made up of 16 amino acids. V was shortened by 1 base and J by 3 bases, with 18 bases between the two germline ends. The germline CDR1 and CDR2 sequences are DFQATT and SNEGSKA (reference sequence). CDR3 nucleotide sequence: TGCAGTGCTAGAGGGGGCAGGGTGGTTACAAAAGAGACCCAGTACTTC. Its protein is CSARGGRVVTKETQYF.

V and J are TRBV5-1 and TRBJ2-1; 7 nucleotides agree with TRBD2. Germline assignment: CDR1 SGHRS and CDR2 YFSETQ. The CDR3 loop spans 15 amino acids. V trimming: 2 bases; J trimming: 5 bases; junction bases outside the gene matches: 7. The CDR3 spells CASSFSGGPNNEQFF. The CDR3 DNA follows: TGCGCCAGCAGCTTTTCGGGGGGTCCCAACAATGAGCAGTTCTTC.

In this sample, this clonotype turned up many times. The chain employs TRBV29-1 and TRBJ2-3, with D unclear. CDR3 length: 15 residues. The V end was cut by 1 base, the J end by 0 bases, with 11 bases between. Germline V lookup: CDR1 SQVTM, CDR2 ANQGSEA. The CDR3, as DNA: TGCAGCGTTGAAGGTCAAACATCTAGCACAGATACGCAGTATTTT. Encoded protein: CSVEGQTSSTDTQYF.